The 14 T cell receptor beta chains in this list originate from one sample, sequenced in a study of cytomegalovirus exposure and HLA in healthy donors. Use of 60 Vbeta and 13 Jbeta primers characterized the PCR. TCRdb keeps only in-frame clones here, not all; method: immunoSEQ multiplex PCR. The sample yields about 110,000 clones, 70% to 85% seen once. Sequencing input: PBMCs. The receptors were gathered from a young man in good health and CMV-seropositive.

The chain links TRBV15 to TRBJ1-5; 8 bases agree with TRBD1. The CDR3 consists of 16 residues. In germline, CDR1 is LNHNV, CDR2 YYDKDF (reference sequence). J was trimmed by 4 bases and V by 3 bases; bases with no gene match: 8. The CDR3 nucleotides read TGTGCCACCAGCAGTTTCAAAGGACAGGGAAATCAGCCCCAGCATTTT. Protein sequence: CATSSFKGQGNQPQHF.

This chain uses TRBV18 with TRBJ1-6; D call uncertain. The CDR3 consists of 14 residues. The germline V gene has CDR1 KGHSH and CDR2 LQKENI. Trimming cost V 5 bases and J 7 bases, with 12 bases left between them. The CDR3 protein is CASSTVGRNSPLHF. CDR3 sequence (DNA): TGTGCCAGCTCAACGGTGGGGAGGAATTCACCCCTCCACTTT.

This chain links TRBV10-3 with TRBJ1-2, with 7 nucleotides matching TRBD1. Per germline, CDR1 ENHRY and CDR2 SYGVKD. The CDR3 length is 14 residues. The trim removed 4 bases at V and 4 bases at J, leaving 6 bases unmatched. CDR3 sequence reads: CAISGDRAPYGYTF. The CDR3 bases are TGTGCCATCAGTGGCGACAGGGCACCCTATGGCTACACCTTC.

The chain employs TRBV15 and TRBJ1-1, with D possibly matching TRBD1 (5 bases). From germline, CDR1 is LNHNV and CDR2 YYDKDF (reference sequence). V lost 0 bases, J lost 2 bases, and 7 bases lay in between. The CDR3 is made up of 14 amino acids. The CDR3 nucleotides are TGTGCCACCAGCAGAGAGGGGCTAAACACTGAAGCTTTCTTT. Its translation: CATSREGLNTEAFF.

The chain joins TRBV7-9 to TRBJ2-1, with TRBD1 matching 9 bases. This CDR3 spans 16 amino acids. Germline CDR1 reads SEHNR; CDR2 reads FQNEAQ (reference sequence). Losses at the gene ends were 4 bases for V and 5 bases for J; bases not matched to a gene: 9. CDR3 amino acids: CASSSFRDRDDNEQFF. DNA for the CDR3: TGTGCCAGCAGCTCATTCCGGGACAGGGACGACAATGAGCAGTTCTTC.

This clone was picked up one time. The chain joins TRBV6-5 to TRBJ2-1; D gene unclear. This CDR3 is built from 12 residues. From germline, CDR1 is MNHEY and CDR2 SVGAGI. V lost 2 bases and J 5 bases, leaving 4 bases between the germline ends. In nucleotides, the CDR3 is TGTGCCAGCAGTTACGCGGACAATGAGCAGTTCTTC. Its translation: CASSYADNEQFF.

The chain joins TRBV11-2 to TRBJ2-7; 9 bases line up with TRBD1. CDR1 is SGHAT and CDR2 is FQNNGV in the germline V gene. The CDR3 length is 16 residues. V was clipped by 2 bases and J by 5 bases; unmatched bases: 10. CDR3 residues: CASSLRFRDRDNEQYF. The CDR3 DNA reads TGTGCCAGCAGCTTAAGGTTTCGGGACAGGGATAACGAGCAGTACTTC. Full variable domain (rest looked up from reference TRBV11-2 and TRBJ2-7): EAGVAQSPRYKIIEKRQSVAFWCNPISGHATLYWYQQILGQGPKLLIQFQNNGVVDDSQLPKDRFSAERLKGVDSTLKIQPAKLEDSAVYLCASSLRFRDRDNEQYFGPGTRLTVT.

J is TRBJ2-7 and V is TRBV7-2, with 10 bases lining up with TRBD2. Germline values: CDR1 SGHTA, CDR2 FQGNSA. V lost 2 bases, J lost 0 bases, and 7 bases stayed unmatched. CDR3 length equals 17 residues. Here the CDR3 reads CASSLSGLAGASYEQYF. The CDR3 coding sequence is TGTGCCAGCAGCTTATCTGGCCTAGCGGGGGCCTCCTACGAGCAGTACTTC.

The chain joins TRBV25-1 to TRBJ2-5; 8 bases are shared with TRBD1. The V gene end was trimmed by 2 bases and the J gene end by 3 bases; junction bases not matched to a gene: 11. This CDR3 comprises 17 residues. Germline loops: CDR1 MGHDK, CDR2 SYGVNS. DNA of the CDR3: TGTGCCAGCAGTGAAGGGTCCGCAGGGGGCCGGGAAGAGACCCAGTACTTC. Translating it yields CASSEGSAGGREETQYF.

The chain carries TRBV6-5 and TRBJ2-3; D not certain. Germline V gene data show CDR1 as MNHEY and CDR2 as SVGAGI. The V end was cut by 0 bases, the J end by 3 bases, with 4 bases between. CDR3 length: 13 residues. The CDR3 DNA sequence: TGTGCCAGCAGTTACTCTATTACAGATACGCAGTATTTT. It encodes CASSYSITDTQYF.

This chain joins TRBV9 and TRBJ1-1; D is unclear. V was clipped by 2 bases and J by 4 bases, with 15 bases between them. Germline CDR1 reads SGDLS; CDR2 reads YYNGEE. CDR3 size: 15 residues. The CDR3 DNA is TGTGCCAGCAGCGTCGGGCCCTCCCGGGGCACTGAAGCTTTCTTT. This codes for CASSVGPSRGTEAFF.

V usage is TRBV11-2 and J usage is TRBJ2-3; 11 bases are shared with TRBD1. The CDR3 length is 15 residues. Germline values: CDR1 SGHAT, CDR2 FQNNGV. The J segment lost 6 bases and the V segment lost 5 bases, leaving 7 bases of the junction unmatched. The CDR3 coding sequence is TGTGCCAGCAGCCCCCACCGGGACAGGGGGGATACGCAGTATTTT. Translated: CASSPHRDRGDTQYF.

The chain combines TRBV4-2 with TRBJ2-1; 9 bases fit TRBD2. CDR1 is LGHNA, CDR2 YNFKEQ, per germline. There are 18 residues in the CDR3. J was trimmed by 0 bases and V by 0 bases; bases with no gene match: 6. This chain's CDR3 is CASSQDRSGGSSYNEQFF. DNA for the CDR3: TGTGCCAGCAGCCAAGATCGGAGCGGGGGGAGCTCCTACAATGAGCAGTTCTTC.

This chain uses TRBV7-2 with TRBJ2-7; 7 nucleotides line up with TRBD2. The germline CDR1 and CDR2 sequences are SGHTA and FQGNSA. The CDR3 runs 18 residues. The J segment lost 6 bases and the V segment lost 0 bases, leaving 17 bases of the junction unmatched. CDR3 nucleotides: TGTGCCAGCAGCTTAGCAAGCCCCCGGGGAGGGGTAACGCGCGAGCAGTACTTC. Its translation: CASSLASPRGGVTREQYF.